Each of the 3 T cell receptor beta chains below was sequenced from the same sample in a study of T cells in pancreatic ductal adenocarcinoma. Surgery without prior neoadjuvant therapy was the treatment of the selected pancreatic ductal adenocarcinoma patients. Method: immunoSEQ multiplex PCR; TCRdb's copy keeps in-frame clones and lacks some. Of about 100,000 clones listed, roughly 96% are singletons. The sample taken for sequencing was PBMCs. These receptors all come from a human donor with pancreatic ductal adenocarcinoma.

V gene TRBV19 combines with J gene TRBJ2-7, with TRBD1 as a possible D gene (6 bases). Germline V gene lookup returns CDR1 LNHDA and CDR2 SQIVND (reference sequence). There are 13 residues in the CDR3. V lost 5 bases and J 6 bases, leaving 14 bases between the germline ends. The CDR3 protein is CASSRGDRLEQYF. The CDR3 region has the DNA TGTGCCAGTAGTCGCGGCGACAGGCTCGAGCAGTACTTC.

The chain carries TRBV28 and TRBJ2-7; tentative D call: TRBD1 (6 bases). V dropped 6 bases and J dropped 3 bases, with 15 bases sitting between them. The CDR3 runs to 14 residues. Per germline, CDR1 MDHEN and CDR2 SYDVKM. CDR3 residues: CASRPGTKLYEQYF. The CDR3 DNA reads TGTGCCAGCAGGCCCGGGACAAAACTCTACGAGCAGTACTTC.

The chain recombines TRBV28 with TRBJ2-7, with D perhaps TRBD2 (6 bases). CDR1 and CDR2 from the germline V gene are MDHEN and SYDVKM. The ends were cut back, 7 bases at V and 3 bases at J, with 16 bases in the middle. The CDR3 is 14 amino acids. CDR3 protein: CASKRSEGGYEQYF. For the CDR3, the DNA is TGTGCCAGCAAACGTAGCGAGGGAGGCTACGAGCAGTACTTC.